This paragraph reports one T cell receptor (beta chain). The sample comes from a study of blood T cell repertoires in COVID-19. Background on the study: Both acute and convalescent COVID-19 samples were obtained from the United States, Italy and Spain. From T cells, B-cell-depleted T cells, or PBMCs came the material, which was cDNA or gDNA.

The CDR3 has 13 residues. V was clipped by 3 bases and J by 2 bases, with 5 bases between them. In the authors' methods: Estimation of nucleated cell counts relied on the amplification of reference gene primers. Clones were sequenced by immunoSEQ multiplex PCR, and TCRdb holds only the in-frame ones, with some missing. V, J and clone size reflect that table, while D and trimming were determined from the DNA. The table records 200,000 to 300,000 clones, roughly nine tenths of them present only once. The receptor was isolated from a man aged 60 to 69 who had recovered from COVID-19. The J gene is TRBJ1-3, the V gene TRBV12-3 or TRBV12-4; D uncertain. The sample comprised peripheral blood. The DNA of the CDR3 is TGTGCCAGCAGTTTCGTCCCTGGAAACACCATATATTTT. It codes for CASSFVPGNTIYF.